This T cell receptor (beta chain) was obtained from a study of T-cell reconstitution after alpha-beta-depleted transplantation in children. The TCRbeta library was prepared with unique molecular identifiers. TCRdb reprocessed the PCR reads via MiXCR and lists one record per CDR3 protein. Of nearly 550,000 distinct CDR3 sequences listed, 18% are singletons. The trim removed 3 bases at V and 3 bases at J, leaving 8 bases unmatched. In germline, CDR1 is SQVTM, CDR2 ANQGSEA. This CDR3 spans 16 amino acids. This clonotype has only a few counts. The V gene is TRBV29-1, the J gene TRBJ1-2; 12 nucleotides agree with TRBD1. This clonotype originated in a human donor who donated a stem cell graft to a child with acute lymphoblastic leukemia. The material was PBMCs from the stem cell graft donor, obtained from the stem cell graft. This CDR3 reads CSVEGQGAPLYYGYTF. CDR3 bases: TGCAGCGTTGAGGGACAGGGGGCTCCGCTCTACTATGGCTACACCTTC.